The sequence of this T cell receptor (beta chain) was determined in a study of blood T cell repertoires in COVID-19. Study-level information: Samples taken during acute and convalescent COVID-19 were collected in the United States, Italy and Spain.

Patients from Seattle were sampled longitudinally, starting during active infection. Trimming removed 4 bases at V and 3 bases at J, with 13 bases between. Germline V gene data show CDR1 as SGDLS and CDR2 as YYNGEE. This CDR3 is 14 amino acids long. Authors' analysis steps: For nucleated cells, counts were estimated from reference gene primer amplification. Repertoires were generated with immunoSEQ multiplex PCR, while TCRdb's copy carries only in-frame clones and drops some. Clone size and V and J calls were adopted from that table, with D and trimming inferred from the DNA. The profile covers 250,000 to 300,000 clones, with 85% to 90% appearing a single time and about 11% taken by the ten largest.

The genes are TRBV9 and TRBJ1-2; tentatively, D is TRBD1 (5 bases). The receptor's source is a woman aged 25 to 39 with COVID-19, enrolled during active disease. The sequencing sample was made of peripheral blood. CDR3: CASSRQGLDYGYTF. The CDR3 nucleotides read TGTGCCAGCAGCCGGCAGGGCTTGGACTATGGCTACACCTTC.